This TCR beta chain was identified during a study of molecular identifiers for immune sequencing clone quantification. TCRdb independently ran MiXCR on the PCR reads; one entry per CDR3 protein. In the table there are some 680,000 distinct CDR3 sequences, over 25% of which are singletons. About this clonotype itself: The junction does not match germline at one end; this may be a read error.

The source of this sequence is a human donor in good health. Some libraries in this study had Jurkat cell RNA spiked in. The sequenced sample consisted of naive CD8+ T cells from blood, with Jurkat cell RNA spiked in. The sample's subset: FACS-sorted CD8+CD4-CCR7+CD45RA+ naive T cells.

The CDR3 here is CASSLGYQENQYF. CDR3 in DNA: TGTGCCAGCAGTTTAGGGTATCAAGAGAACCAGTACTTC. V usage is TRBV12-3 or TRBV12-4 and J usage is TRBJ2-5, with D unclear. This CDR3 is 13 amino acids long.